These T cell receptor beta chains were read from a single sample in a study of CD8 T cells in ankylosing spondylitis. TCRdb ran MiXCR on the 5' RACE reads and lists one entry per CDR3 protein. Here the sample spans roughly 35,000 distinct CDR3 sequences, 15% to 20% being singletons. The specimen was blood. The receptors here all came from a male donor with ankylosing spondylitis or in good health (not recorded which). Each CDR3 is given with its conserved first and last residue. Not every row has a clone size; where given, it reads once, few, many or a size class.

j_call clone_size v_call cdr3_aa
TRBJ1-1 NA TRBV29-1 CSVGKPGEAFF
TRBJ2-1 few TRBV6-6 CASSYRKQFF
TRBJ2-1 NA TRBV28 CASRKREGDWNEQFF
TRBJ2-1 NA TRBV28 CASSYGGAFIEQFF
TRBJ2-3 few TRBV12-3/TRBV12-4 CASSFVAGAPDTQYF
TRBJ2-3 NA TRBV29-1 CSAQREQSTDTQYF
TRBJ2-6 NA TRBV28 CASRLTGSGANVLTF
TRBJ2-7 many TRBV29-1 CSVVEASYEQYF
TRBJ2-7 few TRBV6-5 CASSPQGGPIYEQYF
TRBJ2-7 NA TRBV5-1 CASSRRGGKSYEQYF
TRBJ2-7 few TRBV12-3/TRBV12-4 CASSQRGPSSYEQYF
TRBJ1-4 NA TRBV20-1 CSARGGSGEKLFF
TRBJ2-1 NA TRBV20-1 CSAHGTSGGITGSGEQFF
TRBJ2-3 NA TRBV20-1 CSATLGITDTQYF
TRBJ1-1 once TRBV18 CASSPGQGEAFF
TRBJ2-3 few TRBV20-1 CSARQGPDTQYF
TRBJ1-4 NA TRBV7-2 CASSLGGRPNEKLFF
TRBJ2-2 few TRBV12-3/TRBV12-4 CASSLQGFGGELFF
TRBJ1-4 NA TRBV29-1 CSAWGGLNEKLFF
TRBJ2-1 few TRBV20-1 CSAREVAGEKNEQFF
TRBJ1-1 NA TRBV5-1 CASSPGTGGAGTEAFF
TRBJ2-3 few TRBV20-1 CSARPDQGGQDTQYF
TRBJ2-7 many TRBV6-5 CASSVSWTGDYEQYF
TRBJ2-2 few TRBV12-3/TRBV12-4 CASSPKSSGGITGRELFF
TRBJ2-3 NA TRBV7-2 CASSRESTDTQYF
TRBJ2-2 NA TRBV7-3 CASSTQGWTNTGELFF
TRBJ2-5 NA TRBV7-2 CASSFVETQYF
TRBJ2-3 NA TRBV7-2 CASSLVAGVTDTQYF
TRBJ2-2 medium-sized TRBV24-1 CATSDPGADTGELFF
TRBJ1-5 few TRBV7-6 CASSLGGVAQPQHF
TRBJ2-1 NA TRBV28 CASRLGLADNEQFF
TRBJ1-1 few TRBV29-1 CSVSGRNEAFF
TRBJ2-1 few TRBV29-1 CSVEGGRTSEQFF
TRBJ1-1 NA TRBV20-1 CSARGQGYTEAFF
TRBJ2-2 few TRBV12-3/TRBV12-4 CASYNGLAYSGELFF
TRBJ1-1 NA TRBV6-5 CASSPSRGVAFF
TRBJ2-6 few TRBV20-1 CSATPYSSSGANVLTF
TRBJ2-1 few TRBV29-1 CSVESGQIYNEQFF
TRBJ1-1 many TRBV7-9 CASSLGAGMNTEAFF
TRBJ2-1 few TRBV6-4 CASSLYQGSYNEQFF
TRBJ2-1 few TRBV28 CASLPDSSYNEQFF
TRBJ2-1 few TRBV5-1 CASSLERTGVDNEQFF
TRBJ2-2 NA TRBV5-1 CASSLNRGNTGELFF
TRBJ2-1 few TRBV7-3 CASSTRGAAANEQFF
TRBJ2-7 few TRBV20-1 CSAPLGASGSRKQYF
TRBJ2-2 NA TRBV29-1 CSVVAIDTGELFF